This TCR beta chain was sequenced during a study of Graves' ophthalmopathy and Graves' hyperthyroidism. The sequenced template was RNA, covering the TCR beta CDR3 region. First-round RT-PCR employed HTBI primers, with a second-round multiplex PCR after it. In TCRdb, the multiplex PCR reads were re-called with MiXCR into one record per CDR3 protein. The sample lists hundreds of thousands of distinct CDR3 sequences; roughly two fifths were seen once. Overall study results and limits: Most thyroid-expanded clonotypes exceeding 0.001 frequency were also found in blood.

As for this clonotype: As yet, its antigen is unknown.

The CDR3 contains 14 residues. Trimming took off 3 bases at V and 9 bases at J, with 18 bases between the two ends. In germline, CDR1 is ENHRY, CDR2 SYGVKD. J is TRBJ2-7 and V is TRBV10-3, with D perhaps being TRBD1 or TRBD2 (5 bases each). The sample was peripheral blood. This sequence was found in an adult man with Graves' ophthalmopathy. The CDR3 loop is CAISDSTGADGQYF. In DNA, the CDR3 is TGTGCCATCAGTGACAGTACCGGGGCCGACGGGCAGTACTTC.